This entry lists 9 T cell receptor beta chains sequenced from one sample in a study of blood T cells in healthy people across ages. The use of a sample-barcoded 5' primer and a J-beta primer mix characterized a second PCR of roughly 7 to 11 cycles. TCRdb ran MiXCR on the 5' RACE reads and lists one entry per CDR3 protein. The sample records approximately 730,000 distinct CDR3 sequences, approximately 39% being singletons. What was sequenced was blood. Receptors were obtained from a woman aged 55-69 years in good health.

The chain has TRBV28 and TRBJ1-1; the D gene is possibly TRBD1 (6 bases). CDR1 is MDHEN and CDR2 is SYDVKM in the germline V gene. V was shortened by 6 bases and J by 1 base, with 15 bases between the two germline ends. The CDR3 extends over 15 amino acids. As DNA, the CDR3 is TGTGCCAGCAGCCAACCGGGACACCCGAACACTGAAGCTTTCTTT. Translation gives CASSQPGHPNTEAFF.

The chain's CDR3 is CSATGTAGANVLTF. CDR3 in DNA: TGCAGTGCCACCGGGACAGCTGGGGCCAACGTCCTGACTTTC. The V and J genes are TRBV20-1 and TRBJ2-6; 7 bases match TRBD1. The CDR3 sequence is 14 residues long. The germline gives CDR1 DFQATT, CDR2 SNEGSKA (reference sequence). V lost 6 bases and J lost 2; bases outside the gene matches: 4.

The CDR3 here is CAIRAGTSNYGYTF. In DNA form, the CDR3 reads TGTGCCATCAGAGCCGGGACATCTAACTATGGCTACACCTTC. The chain uses TRBV10-3 and TRBJ1-2; a weak D match, TRBD1 (6 bases). With 6 bases removed from V and 0 bases from J, the gap between germline ends came to 11 bases. The CDR3 covers 14 residues. The germline gives CDR1 ENHRY, CDR2 SYGVKD.

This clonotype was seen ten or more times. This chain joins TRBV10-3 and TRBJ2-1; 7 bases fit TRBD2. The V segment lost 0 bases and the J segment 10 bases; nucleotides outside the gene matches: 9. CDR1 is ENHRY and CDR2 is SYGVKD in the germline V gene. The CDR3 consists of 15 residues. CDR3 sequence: CAISESTASGEEQFF. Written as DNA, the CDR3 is TGTGCCATCAGTGAGTCGACGGCTAGCGGAGAGGAGCAGTTCTTC.

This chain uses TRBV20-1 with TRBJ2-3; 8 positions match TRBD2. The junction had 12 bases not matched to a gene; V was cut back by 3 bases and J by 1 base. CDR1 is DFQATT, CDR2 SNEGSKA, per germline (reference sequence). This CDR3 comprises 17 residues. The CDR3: CSARGPGLDGRTDTQYF. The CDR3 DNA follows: TGCAGTGCTAGGGGACCGGGACTAGATGGCCGCACAGATACGCAGTATTTT.

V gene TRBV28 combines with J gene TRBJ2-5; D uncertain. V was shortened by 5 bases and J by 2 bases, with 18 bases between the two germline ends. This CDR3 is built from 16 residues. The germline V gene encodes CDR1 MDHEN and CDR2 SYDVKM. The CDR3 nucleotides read TGTGCCAGCAGTGCCGTCCTAACGGAACGTCAAGAGACCCAGTACTTC. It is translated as CASSAVLTERQETQYF.

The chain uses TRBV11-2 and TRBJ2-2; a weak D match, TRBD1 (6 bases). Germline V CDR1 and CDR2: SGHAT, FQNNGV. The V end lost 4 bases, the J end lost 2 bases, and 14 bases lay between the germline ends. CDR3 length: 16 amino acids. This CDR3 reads CASSSLTGPNTGELFF. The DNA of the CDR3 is TGTGCCAGCAGCTCGCTGACAGGACCAAACACCGGGGAGCTGTTTTTT.

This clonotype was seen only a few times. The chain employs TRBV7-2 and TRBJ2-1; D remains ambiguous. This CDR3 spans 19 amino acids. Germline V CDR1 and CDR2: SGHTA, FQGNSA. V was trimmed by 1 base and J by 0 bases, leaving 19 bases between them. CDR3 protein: CASSLDWLAPGSSYNEQFF. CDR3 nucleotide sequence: TGTGCCAGCAGCTTAGACTGGCTGGCCCCCGGCTCCTCCTACAATGAGCAGTTCTTC.

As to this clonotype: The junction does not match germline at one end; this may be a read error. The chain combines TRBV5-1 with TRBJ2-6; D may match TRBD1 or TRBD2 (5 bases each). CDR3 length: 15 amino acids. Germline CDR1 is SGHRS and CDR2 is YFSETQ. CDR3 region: CASSLPASGTNVPTF. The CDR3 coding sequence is TGCGCCAGCAGCTTGCCCGCTTCTGGGACCAACGTCCCGACTTTC.